Listed here are 12 T cell receptor beta chains from one sample, sequenced in a study of T cells in women clearing cervical HPV infection. Here immunoSEQ multiplex PCR was the method, and the copy in TCRdb shows in-frame clones only, minus some. Its table lists more than 20,000 clones. The source material was blood buffy coat. Source of these receptors: a woman between 18 and 70 years old with a cervical HPV16 infection that either progressed to CIN3+ or cleared (not recorded which).

Concerning this clone itself: Coverage ceases 3 residues before the CDR3 finishes, and the germline J gene fills in the end. V gene TRBV20-1 combines with J gene TRBJ2-3, with D tentatively TRBD2 (5 bases). Germline V lookup: CDR1 DFQATT, CDR2 SNEGSKA (reference sequence). This CDR3 region has 13 residues. V shed 3 bases and J shed 1 base, with 8 bases lying between them. CDR3 DNA (partial): TGCAGTGCTAGTTATAGCGGCACAGATACG. This codes for CSASYSGTDT. The whole CDR3 sequence is CSASYSGTDTQYF.

The sequenced CDR3 bases are TGTGCCAGCAGCTTGGGACAGCGGACCTACAATGAC. It encodes CASSLGQRTYND. The full CDR3 reads CASSLGQRTYNDYTF. The J gene is TRBJ1-2, the V gene TRBV7-6; 7 bases map to TRBD1. The sequenced fragment ends 3 residues before the CDR3 boundary, so the rest is inferred from the germline J gene. CDR1 and CDR2 from the germline V gene are SGHVS and FNYEAQ. The length of the CDR3 is 15 residues.

Worth noting for this clone: At one boundary the junction diverges from the germline segment, which might be a read error. CDR3 protein: CASRETGIFYNSPLHF. The DNA read from the CDR3 is TGTGCCAGCCGTGAAACAGGGATTTTTTATAATTCACCC. The rearrangement links TRBV2 to TRBJ1-6, with TRBD1 as a possible D gene (6 bases). From the germline J gene comes the end of the CDR3, since the read stops 3 residues before it. The CDR3 is made up of 16 amino acids. In germline, CDR1 is SNHLY, CDR2 FYNNEI.

A word on this clone: Sequencing ends 3 residues short of the CDR3 end; the germline J gene provides the rest. V and J are TRBV7-3 and TRBJ2-7; tentatively, D is TRBD2 (6 bases). CDR1 and CDR2 from the germline V gene are SGHTA and FQGTGA. The V end was cut by 5 bases, the J end by 6 bases, with 14 bases between. This CDR3 has 13 amino acids. CDR3: CASSPGPRGEQYF. The sequenced CDR3 bases are TGTGCCAGCAGCCCCGGGCCGCGGGGCGAG.

Comment on this clone: The CDR3 end is not reached by the read, which stops 3 residues before it; the germline J gene fills it in. V usage is TRBV7-9 and J usage is TRBJ1-2; D is ambiguous. The CDR3 length is 12 residues. The V gene lost 3 bases and the J gene lost 6 bases, with 8 bases spanning the gap. Germline-derived CDR1 and CDR2 are SEHNR and FQNEAQ (reference sequence). CDR3 bases read: TGTGCCAGCAGCTTTATGAGCGATGGC. Its translation is CASSFMSDG. The entire CDR3 is CASSFMSDGYTF. Combining the CDR3 with reference TRBV7-9 and TRBJ1-2 gives the whole variable domain DTGVSQNPRHKITKRGQNVTFRCDPISEHNRLYWYRQTLGQGPEFLTYFQNEAQLEKSRLLSDRFSAERPKGSFSTLEIQRTEQGDSAMYLCASSFMSDGYTFGSGTRLTVV.

On this clone itself: The sequence runs out 3 residues before the end of the CDR3; the remainder is reconstructed from the germline J gene. The chain uses TRBV2 and TRBJ1-2, with 12 bases lining up with TRBD1. The CDR3 loop spans 17 amino acids. The V gene's germline CDR1 is SNHLY and CDR2 FYNNEI. V trimming: 7 bases; J trimming: 6 bases; junction bases outside the gene matches: 15. CDR3 DNA (partial): TGTGCCAGCATCCGAGGACCGGGACAGGGGGCGCGGGATGGC. Residues: CASIRGPGQGARDG. The complete CDR3 reads CASIRGPGQGARDGYTF. Full variable domain (rest looked up from reference TRBV2 and TRBJ1-2): EPEVTQTPSHQVTQMGQEVILRCVPISNHLYFYWYRQILGQKVEFLVSFYNNEISEKSEIFDDQFSVERPDGSNFTLKIRSTKLEDSAMYFCASIRGPGQGARDGYTFGSGTRLTVV.

For this clone: The read is 3 residues too short to cover the CDR3 end, so that end is filled in from the germline J gene. V usage is TRBV5-1 and J usage is TRBJ2-1; TRBD2 matches 10 bases. CDR3 length equals 14 residues. J gave up 3 bases and V 4 bases, and 1 base lay outside the gene matches. CDR1 and CDR2 from the germline V gene are SGHRS and YFSETQ. CDR3 loop: CASSGLADYNEQFF. The covered CDR3 bases are TGCGCCAGCAGCGGACTAGCGGACTACAATGAG.

About this clone: The read ends 3 residues shy of where the CDR3 ends; the end is completed using the germline J gene. The rearrangement uses TRBV30 and TRBJ2-2, with D possibly TRBD1 on 5 matching bases. CDR1 GTSNPN and CDR2 SVGIG come from the germline V gene (reference sequence). V lost 2 bases, J lost 5 bases, and 12 bases lay in between. The CDR3 sequence is 14 residues long. The DNA read from the CDR3 is TGTGCCTGGAGTCAGGGTATGGGGACCGGGGAG. It is translated as CAWSQGMGTGE. The full CDR3 is CAWSQGMGTGELFF.

For this clone: The read ends 3 residues shy of where the CDR3 ends; the end is completed using the germline J gene. The V gene is TRBV15, the J gene TRBJ2-2; 11 bases align to TRBD1. Losses at the gene ends were 5 bases for V and 2 bases for J; bases not matched to a gene: 4. This CDR3 comprises 16 residues. Germline CDR1 reads LNHNV; CDR2 reads YYDKDF (reference sequence). CDR3 sequence reads: CATSFGTGGNTGELFF. CDR3 bases read: TGTGCCACCAGCTTTGGGACAGGGGGTAACACCGGGGAG.

A word on this clone: With the read ending 3 residues before the CDR3 end, the germline J gene is used to fill in that end. The rearrangement joins TRBV19 to TRBJ1-5; D unresolved. V was pared by 3 bases and J by 8 bases, with 8 bases between. Looked up from germline, CDR1 is LNHDA and CDR2 is SQIVND (reference sequence). The CDR3 has 12 amino acids. CDR3 DNA (partial): TGTGCCAGTAGTATCGGGCGGGAGCCC. Translated: CASSIGREP. The entire CDR3 reads CASSIGREPQHF. The whole variable domain, remainder taken from reference TRBV19 and TRBJ1-5, is DGGITQSPKYLFRKEGQNVTLSCEQNLNHDAMYWYRQDPGQGLRLIYYSQIVNDFQKGDIAEGYSVSREKKESFPLTVTSAQKNPTAFYLCASSIGREPQHFGDGTRLSIL.

A remark on this clone: The CDR3 end is not reached by the read, which stops 3 residues before it; the germline J gene fills it in. The chain carries TRBV11-2 and TRBJ2-1; D unresolved. V was pared by 5 bases and J by 4 bases, with 12 bases between. The CDR3 has 14 residues. CDR1 is SGHAT, CDR2 FQNNGV, per germline. CDR3 amino acids: CASSPMMLYNEQFF. The CDR3 DNA, read in part, is TGTGCCAGCAGCCCCATGATGCTATACAATGAG.

As regards this clone: The CDR3 goes on 3 residues after the read ends, and that part is filled in from the germline J gene. This chain connects TRBV19 to TRBJ2-5, with 10 nucleotides matching TRBD2. Germline V gives CDR1 LNHDA, CDR2 SQIVND (reference sequence). After removal of 4 bases from V and 1 base from J, the junction contained 9 bases not matched to a gene. This CDR3 comprises 17 residues. Here the CDR3 reads CASSKASGRALQETQYF. The CDR3 DNA, read in part, is TGTGCCAGTAGTAAGGCTAGCGGGAGAGCTCTCCAAGAGACC.